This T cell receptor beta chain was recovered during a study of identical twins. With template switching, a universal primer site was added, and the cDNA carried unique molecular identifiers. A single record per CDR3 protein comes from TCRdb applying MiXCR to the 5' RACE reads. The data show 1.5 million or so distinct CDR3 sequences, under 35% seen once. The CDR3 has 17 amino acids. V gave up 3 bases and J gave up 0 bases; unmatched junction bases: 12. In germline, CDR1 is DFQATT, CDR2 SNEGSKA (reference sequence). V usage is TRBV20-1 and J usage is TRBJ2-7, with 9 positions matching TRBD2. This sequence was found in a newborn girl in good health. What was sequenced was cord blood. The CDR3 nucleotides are TGCAGTGCTAGCCATACCGGGACTAGCTACTACTCCTACGAGCAGTACTTC. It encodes CSASHTGTSYYSYEQYF.